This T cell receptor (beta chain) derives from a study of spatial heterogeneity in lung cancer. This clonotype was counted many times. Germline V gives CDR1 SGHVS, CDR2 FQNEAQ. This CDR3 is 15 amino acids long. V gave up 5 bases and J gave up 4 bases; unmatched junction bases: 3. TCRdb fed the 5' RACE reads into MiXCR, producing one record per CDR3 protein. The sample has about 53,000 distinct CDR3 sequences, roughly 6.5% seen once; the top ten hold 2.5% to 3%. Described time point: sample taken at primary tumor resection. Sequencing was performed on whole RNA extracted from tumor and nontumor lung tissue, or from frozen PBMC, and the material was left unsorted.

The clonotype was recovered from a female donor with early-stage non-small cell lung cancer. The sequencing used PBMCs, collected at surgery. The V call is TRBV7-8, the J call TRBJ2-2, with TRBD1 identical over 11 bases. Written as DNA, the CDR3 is TGTGCCAGCAGCCGGACAGGGGGCGGCACCGGGGAGCTGTTTTTT. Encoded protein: CASSRTGGGTGELFF.